This passage covers 30 T cell receptor beta chains from one sample sequenced in a study of CD8+CD57+ T cells in acquired aplastic anemia. Individuals selected for sequencing had exhibited CD8+CD57+ cell expansion on flow cytometry. CDR3 and TCR beta VDJ profiling relied on genomic DNA as the template. TCRdb fed the reads into MiXCR, producing one record per CDR3 protein. The sample holds around 200,000 distinct CDR3 sequences, roughly half seen once. The sample was sorted CD4+, CD8+, or CD8+CD57+ T cells (not recorded which) from PBMCs. The receptors were sampled from a human donor with aplastic anemia.

The gene calls are TRBV7-3 and TRBJ2-7; the match to TRBD1 covers 12 bases. Germline values: CDR1 SGHTA, CDR2 FQGTGA. Trimming removed 5 bases from V and 3 bases from J; junction bases left unmatched: 8. CDR3 length: 16 residues. CDR3 in amino acids: CASSRTGTGGSYEQYF. The CDR3, as DNA: TGTGCCAGCAGCAGGACCGGGACAGGGGGCAGCTACGAGCAGTACTTC.

This clonotype occurred many times. The genes are TRBV27 and TRBJ2-7; a possible D gene is TRBD2 (9 bases). The germline CDR1 and CDR2 sequences are MNHEY and SMNVEV (reference sequence). CDR3 length equals 14 residues. V dropped 4 bases and J dropped 6 bases, with 16 bases sitting between them. The DNA for the CDR3 is TGTGCCAGCAGTTGGACAGGGCGGGAGGGCGAGCAGTACTTC. This sequence encodes CASSWTGREGEQYF.

This clonotype turned up a few times. The V gene is TRBV19, the J gene TRBJ1-6, with a tentative D call TRBD1 (6 bases). This CDR3 comprises 13 residues. V was clipped by 6 bases and J by 10 bases, with 13 bases between them. The germline gives CDR1 LNHDA, CDR2 SQIVND (reference sequence). This chain's CDR3 is CASSSLGASPLHF. The CDR3 nucleotides read TGTGCCAGTAGCTCTCTGGGGGCATCACCCCTCCACTTT.

This clonotype was observed at least ten times. The V gene is TRBV2, the J gene TRBJ2-6, with D uncertain. The CDR3 has 14 amino acids. Between the trimmed V and J ends, which lost 4 bases and 0 bases, there was a span of 4 bases. The V gene's germline CDR1 is SNHLY and CDR2 FYNNEI. Here the CDR3 reads CASSAFSGANVLTF. CDR3 DNA sequence: TGTGCCAGCAGTGCATTCTCTGGGGCCAACGTCCTGACTTTC.

The chain carries TRBV13 and TRBJ2-1; D gene ambiguous. The CDR3 has 16 amino acids. The V gene lost 2 bases and the J gene lost 6 bases, with 17 bases spanning the gap. Germline CDR1 is PRHDT and CDR2 is FYEKMQ (reference sequence). CDR3: CASSLLGGSSGNEQFF. The CDR3 DNA reads TGTGCCAGCAGCTTACTGGGCGGAAGCTCGGGCAATGAGCAGTTCTTC.

Remarks on this clonotype: The junction departs from the called germline gene at one end, perhaps through a read error. CDR3 DNA sequence: TGTGTCAGTAGAACTAGCGGGGGGACCACAGATACGCAGTATTTT. This codes for CVSRTSGGTTDTQYF. The V call is TRBV19, the J call TRBJ2-3, with 12 nucleotides matching TRBD2. Germline V lookup: CDR1 LNHDA, CDR2 SQIVND (reference sequence). The CDR3 loop spans 15 amino acids.

This clonotype was counted many times. This chain connects TRBV5-6 to TRBJ2-7; no definite D call. V was cut by 4 bases and J by 6 bases, with 11 bases left in between. The CDR3 is 12 residues long. The germline gives CDR1 SGHDT, CDR2 YYEEEE. For the CDR3, the DNA is TGTGCCAGCAGCGGGCCCTCGCGCGAGCAGTACTTC. This sequence encodes CASSGPSREQYF.

This clonotype showed up just a few times. The rearrangement links TRBV20-1 to TRBJ1-2; D is perhaps TRBD1 (6 bases). CDR1 is DFQATT, CDR2 SNEGSKA, per germline (reference sequence). Trimming pared 0 bases from V and 8 bases from J, leaving 16 bases between. There are 14 residues in the CDR3. The CDR3 DNA follows: TGCAGTGCTAGAGATCGATGGGGGGCGGGCGGCTACACCTTC. This encodes CSARDRWGAGGYTF.

This clonotype was observed at least ten times. The V and J genes are TRBV7-9 and TRBJ1-4; D perhaps matches TRBD1 (6 bases). The V and J ends lost 0 bases and 7 bases respectively, with 12 bases between them. The CDR3 extends over 15 amino acids. Per the germline V gene, CDR1 is SEHNR and CDR2 is FQNEAQ (reference sequence). Written as DNA, the CDR3 is TGTGCCAGCAGCTTAGCTTCCAGGGGACGTGAAAAACTGTTTTTT. This encodes CASSLASRGREKLFF.

The chain uses TRBV11-2 and TRBJ1-3, with unresolved D. Per germline, CDR1 SGHAT and CDR2 FQNNGV. Trimming pared 8 bases from V and 4 bases from J, leaving 15 bases between. This CDR3 contains 14 residues. CDR3 in DNA: TGTGCCAGCGGTCCCAATCGAGCAGGAAACACCATATATTTT. This sequence encodes CASGPNRAGNTIYF.

The chain recombines TRBV10-3 with TRBJ2-5; TRBD1 matches at 8 bases. CDR1 is ENHRY, CDR2 SYGVKD, per germline. The junction had 3 bases not matched to a gene; V was cut back by 8 bases and J by 4 bases. The CDR3 runs 12 residues. The CDR3 DNA reads as TGTGCCATCGGACAGGGAAGAGAGACCCAGTACTTC. Its translation: CAIGQGRETQYF.

The chain is built from TRBV24-1 and TRBJ1-5; 7 nucleotides line up with TRBD1. Germline-derived CDR1 and CDR2 are KGHDR and SFDVKD. The ends lost 9 bases at V and 0 bases at J; junction bases unmatched: 4. This CDR3 spans 14 amino acids. CDR3 in DNA: TGTGCCACCGGGGACAGATATAGCAATCAGCCCCAGCATTTT. Its protein is CATGDRYSNQPQHF.

This clonotype came up once. This sequence joins TRBV20-1 and TRBJ2-7; 11 positions agree with TRBD2. Germline CDR1 and CDR2: DFQATT and SNEGSKA (reference sequence). J lost 0 bases, V lost 4 bases, and 5 bases had no gene match. This CDR3 is 15 amino acids long. CDR3 residues: CSANRLAGSSYEQYF. The CDR3 region has the DNA TGCAGTGCTAACCGACTAGCGGGGAGCTCCTACGAGCAGTACTTC.

At least ten counts were recorded for this clonotype. V gene TRBV7-2 combines with J gene TRBJ2-7; the match to TRBD2 covers 9 bases. Trimming at V came to 5 bases and at J to 5 bases, leaving 7 bases not matched to a gene. This CDR3 region has 14 residues. Germline lookup yields CDR1 SGHTA and CDR2 FQGNSA. In DNA, the CDR3 is TGTGCCAGCAGCCGTCGGCGGGGGGGCCACGAGCAGTACTTC. Protein: CASSRRRGGHEQYF. The variable domain in full, completed from reference TRBV7-2 and TRBJ2-7, reads GAGVSQSPSNKVTEKGKDVELRCDPISGHTALYWYRQSLGQGLEFLIYFQGNSAPDKSGLPSDRFSAERTGGSVSTLTIQRTQQEDSAVYLCASSRRRGGHEQYFGPGTRLTVT.

This chain uses TRBV2 with TRBJ2-7; D unresolved. The germline CDR1 and CDR2 sequences are SNHLY and FYNNEI. The CDR3 is 13 residues long. Trimming pared 6 bases from V and 2 bases from J, leaving 11 bases between. The CDR3 region is CASSQDRPYEQYF. CDR3 DNA: TGTGCCAGCAGCCAAGATCGCCCCTACGAGCAGTACTTC. The full variable domain, completed using reference TRBV2 and TRBJ2-7, is EPEVTQTPSHQVTQMGQEVILRCVPISNHLYFYWYRQILGQKVEFLVSFYNNEISEKSEIFDDQFSVERPDGSNFTLKIRSTKLEDSAMYFCASSQDRPYEQYFGPGTRLTVT.

The chain links TRBV10-2 to TRBJ2-3; the match to TRBD2 covers 10 bases. Germline CDR1 reads WSHSY; CDR2 reads SAAADI. The V segment lost 6 bases and the J segment 2 bases; nucleotides outside the gene matches: 5. There are 15 residues in the CDR3. CDR3 region: CASRIAGGSTDTQYF. CDR3 nucleotides: TGCGCCAGCAGGATAGCGGGGGGATCCACAGATACGCAGTATTTT.

This clonotype came up many times. This rearrangement joins TRBV10-3 to TRBJ2-7, with TRBD1 identical over 9 bases. There are 16 residues in the CDR3. CDR1 and CDR2 (germline): ENHRY, SYGVKD. The V and J ends lost 6 bases and 4 bases, in that order; junction bases with no gene match: 13. CDR3 sequence: CAISTQGAIDSYEQYF. The CDR3 nucleotides are TGTGCCATCAGCACACAGGGGGCAATCGACTCGTACGAGCAGTACTTC.

This sequence joins TRBV2 and TRBJ1-4, with 10 bases matching TRBD1. After removal of 4 bases from V and 6 bases from J, the junction contained 5 bases not matched to a gene. In germline, CDR1 is SNHLY, CDR2 FYNNEI. The CDR3 length is 15 residues. The CDR3 protein is CASSGDRGLDEKLFF. The CDR3 DNA follows: TGTGCCAGCAGTGGAGACAGGGGGCTTGATGAAAAACTGTTTTTT.

The rearrangement uses TRBV14 and TRBJ1-3, with 9 bases fitting TRBD1. The V segment lost 11 bases and the J segment 4 bases; nucleotides outside the gene matches: 15. The CDR3 is 16 residues long. Looked up from germline, CDR1 is SGHDN and CDR2 is FVKESK. The CDR3 DNA reads as TGTGCCTGGGGTCCCGAGTGGGACAGGGCCGGAAACACCATATATTTT. Protein product: CAWGPEWDRAGNTIYF.

In this sample, this clonotype turned up once. This chain joins TRBV2 and TRBJ2-2; D is unclear. The length of the CDR3 is 14 residues. V shed 6 bases and J shed 7 bases, with 15 bases lying between them. The V gene's germline CDR1 is SNHLY and CDR2 FYNNEI. For the CDR3, the DNA is TGTGCCAGCAGGTCGTCCGATCCTGGCGGGGAGCTGTTTTTT. It yields the protein CASRSSDPGGELFF.

V usage is TRBV12-5 and J usage is TRBJ1-6; 7 nucleotides line up with TRBD1. Germline lookup yields CDR1 LGHNT and CDR2 FRNRAP. With V trimmed by 5 bases and J by 11 bases, 9 bases remained unmatched. The CDR3 extends over 14 amino acids. The CDR3 reads CASGLRQGGTPLHF. Written as DNA, the CDR3 is TGTGCTAGTGGTCTTCGACAGGGAGGAACACCCCTCCACTTT.

A single count supports this clonotype. J is TRBJ1-2 and V is TRBV20-1, with 11 positions matching TRBD1. This CDR3 spans 15 amino acids. Per germline, CDR1 DFQATT and CDR2 SNEGSKA (reference sequence). The ends lost 3 bases at V and 2 bases at J; junction bases unmatched: 5. For the CDR3, the DNA is TGCAGTGCTAGTAGGGGGACAGGGGGAAACTATGGCTACACCTTC. It yields the protein CSASRGTGGNYGYTF.

V is TRBV19 and J is TRBJ1-6; the match to TRBD1 covers 8 bases. The trim removed 5 bases at V and 7 bases at J, leaving 4 bases unmatched. The CDR3 is 14 residues long. Germline CDR1 is LNHDA and CDR2 is SQIVND (reference sequence). CDR3: CASSVQGGNSPLHF. The CDR3 region has the DNA TGTGCCAGTAGTGTACAGGGGGGAAATTCACCCCTCCACTTT.

This clonotype was seen more than once but under ten times. The V and J genes are TRBV24-1 and TRBJ2-5; the D gene is possibly TRBD1 (6 bases). The CDR3 has 15 residues. V lost 4 bases and J 5 bases, leaving 16 bases between the germline ends. Germline CDR1 is KGHDR and CDR2 is SFDVKD. CDR3 region: CATSDPPGDSETQYF. The CDR3 bases are TGTGCCACCAGTGACCCACCAGGGGATTCGGAGACCCAGTACTTC.

This chain links TRBV5-1 with TRBJ2-7; no clear D. V gave up 1 base and J gave up 3 bases, with 8 bases separating them. The CDR3 length is 13 residues. Germline V gene data show CDR1 as SGHRS and CDR2 as YFSETQ. CDR3: CASSLKSNYEQYF. CDR3 nucleotides: TGCGCCAGCAGCTTGAAGTCGAACTACGAGCAGTACTTC.

CDR3 protein: CASSLPQLAGPNNEQFF. As DNA, the CDR3 is TGCGCCAGCAGCTTGCCCCAACTAGCGGGGCCAAACAATGAGCAGTTCTTC. The chain is built from TRBV5-1 and TRBJ2-1, with 10 positions matching TRBD2. After removal of 1 base from V and 5 bases from J, the junction contained 9 bases not matched to a gene. Germline lookup yields CDR1 SGHRS and CDR2 YFSETQ. This CDR3 contains 17 residues.

This clonotype appeared many times. The genes are TRBV5-1 and TRBJ2-2; D call uncertain. The V gene's germline CDR1 is SGHRS and CDR2 YFSETQ. This CDR3 region has 14 residues. V was shortened by 0 bases and J by 6 bases, with 9 bases between the two germline ends. CDR3 bases: TGCGCCAGCAGCTTGGGCTCTACGGCCGGGGAGCTGTTTTTT. Protein product: CASSLGSTAGELFF. Together with reference TRBV5-1 and TRBJ2-2, the CDR3 gives the full variable domain: KAGVTQTPRYLIKTRGQQVTLSCSPISGHRSVSWYQQTPGQGLQFLFEYFSETQRNKGNFPGRFSGRQFSNSRSEMNVSTLELGDSALYLCASSLGSTAGELFFGEGSRLTVL.

This clonotype occurred many times. The V and J genes are TRBV7-6 and TRBJ2-3, with TRBD2 matching 11 bases. The CDR3 spans 16 residues. With V trimmed by 4 bases and J by 3 bases, 6 bases remained unmatched. From germline, CDR1 is SGHVS and CDR2 FNYEAQ. CDR3 protein: CASSSIAGGMTDTQYF. The CDR3 region has the DNA TGTGCCAGCAGCTCTATAGCGGGAGGGATGACAGATACGCAGTATTTT.

J is TRBJ2-1 and V is TRBV11-1, with 12 nucleotides matching TRBD2. Germline V lookup: CDR1 SGHAT, CDR2 FQDESV (reference sequence). The CDR3 is made up of 15 amino acids. The V gene end was trimmed by 5 bases and the J gene end by 6 bases; junction bases not matched to a gene: 5. CDR3 loop: CASSPSGGAPNEQFF. CDR3 sequence (DNA): TGTGCCAGCAGCCCTAGCGGGGGGGCCCCCAATGAGCAGTTCTTC.

This clonotype was seen many times. The chain employs TRBV4-3 and TRBJ1-1; possible D gene TRBD1, 6 bases. The germline CDR1 and CDR2 sequences are LGHNA and YSLEER. The CDR3 is made up of 16 amino acids. V was pared by 0 bases and J by 1 base, with 12 bases between. The CDR3 DNA follows: TGCGCCAGCAGCCAAGATTTTGGCAGGGGGAACACTGAAGCTTTCTTT. This encodes CASSQDFGRGNTEAFF.